These 4 T cell receptor beta chains share one sample of origin, sequenced in a study of shared clonotypes between healthy human individuals. Terminally differentiated effector memory CD45RA+ cells were excluded by CCR7 positive selection of CD45RO-negative cells. Clones were sequenced by immunoSEQ multiplex PCR, and TCRdb holds only the in-frame ones, with some missing. This sample has roughly 1,800,000 clones, with approximately 94% found just once. Sequenced: naive CD8+ T cells sorted from blood. These receptors were collected from a man aged 18-30 years in good health.

The V call is TRBV7-9, the J call TRBJ2-2; D perhaps matches TRBD1 (5 bases). V was clipped by 1 base and J by 4 bases, with 13 bases between them. This CDR3 spans 16 amino acids. CDR1 and CDR2 (germline): SEHNR, FQNEAQ (reference sequence). The CDR3 is CASSLGGVGVTGELFF. CDR3 nucleotides: TGTGCCAGCAGCTTAGGCGGCGTAGGGGTCACCGGGGAGCTGTTTTTT.

J is TRBJ2-7 and V is TRBV5-4; D is perhaps TRBD1 (5 bases). CDR1 SGHNT and CDR2 YYREEE come from the germline V gene (reference sequence). V shed 2 bases and J shed 3 bases, with 9 bases lying between them. CDR3 length: 13 amino acids. The CDR3 DNA reads as TGTGCCAGCAGCTTTTGGGGCCTCTACGAGCAGTACTTC. This codes for CASSFWGLYEQYF.

The chain uses TRBV5-4 and TRBJ1-6; 7 bases match TRBD1. CDR1 SGHNT and CDR2 YYREEE come from the germline V gene (reference sequence). The V segment lost 4 bases and the J segment 5 bases; nucleotides outside the gene matches: 9. The CDR3 consists of 16 residues. CDR3 in amino acids: CASSAGGMEHNSPLHF. The CDR3 DNA reads TGTGCCAGCAGCGCAGGGGGGATGGAGCATAATTCACCCCTCCACTTT.

This clone occurred once. The V gene is TRBV7-9, the J gene TRBJ2-1; D uncertain. Trimming stripped 1 base from V and 8 bases from J, with 9 bases between. This CDR3 is 13 amino acids long. Germline V CDR1 and CDR2: SEHNR, FQNEAQ (reference sequence). The CDR3: CASSLGALYEQFF. The CDR3 nucleotides are TGTGCCAGCAGCTTAGGGGCCCTATATGAGCAGTTCTTC.